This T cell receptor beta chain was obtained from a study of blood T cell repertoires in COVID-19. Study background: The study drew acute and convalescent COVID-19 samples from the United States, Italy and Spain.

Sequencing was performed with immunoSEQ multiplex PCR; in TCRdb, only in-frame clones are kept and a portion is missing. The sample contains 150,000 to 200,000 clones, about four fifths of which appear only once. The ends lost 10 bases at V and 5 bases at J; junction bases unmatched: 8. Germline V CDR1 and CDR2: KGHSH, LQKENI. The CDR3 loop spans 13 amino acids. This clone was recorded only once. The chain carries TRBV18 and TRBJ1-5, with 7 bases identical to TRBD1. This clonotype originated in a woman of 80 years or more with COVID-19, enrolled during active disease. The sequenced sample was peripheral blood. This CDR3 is CATGGTADQPQHF. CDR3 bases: TGTGCCACCGGAGGGACAGCTGATCAGCCCCAGCATTTT. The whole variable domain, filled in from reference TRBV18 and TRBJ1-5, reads NAGVMQNPRHLVRRRGQEARLRCSPMKGHSHVYWYRQLPEEGLKFMVYLQKENIIDESGMPKERFSAEFPKEGPSILRIQQVVRGDSAAYFCATGGTADQPQHFGDGTRLSIL.